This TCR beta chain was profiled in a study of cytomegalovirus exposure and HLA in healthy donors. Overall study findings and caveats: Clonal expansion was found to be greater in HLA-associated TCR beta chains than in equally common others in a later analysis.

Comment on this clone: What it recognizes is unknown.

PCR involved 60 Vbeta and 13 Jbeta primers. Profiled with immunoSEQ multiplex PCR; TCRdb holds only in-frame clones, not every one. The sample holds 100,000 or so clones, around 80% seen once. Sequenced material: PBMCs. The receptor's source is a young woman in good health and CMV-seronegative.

The CDR3: CASSDWEGTDTEAFF. In nucleotides, the CDR3 is TGTGCCAGCAGTGATTGGGAGGGCACCGACACTGAAGCTTTCTTT. The gene calls are TRBV2 and TRBJ1-1; the D is unclear. Deletions cut 3 bases from V and 3 bases from J, with 14 bases between. This CDR3 is built from 15 residues. CDR1 SNHLY and CDR2 FYNNEI come from the germline V gene.